This is a list of T cell receptor beta chains from one sample in a study of blood T cells in healthy people across ages. MiXCR, run by TCRdb on the 5' RACE reads, gives a single entry per CDR3 protein. The table has 890,000 or so distinct CDR3 sequences, roughly 60% seen once. Sequenced input: blood. These receptors all come from a man between 25 and 39 years old in good health. CDR3s include the opening cysteine and the closing phenylalanine or tryptophan. A D gene is named only where the DNA matches it firmly. A clone size is listed for some rows: how often the clone was seen (once, few, many), or a class if it is expanded.

>TRBJ2-2|.|TRBV6-6|TRBD2
CASSYRLAGGLNGELFF
TGTGCCAGCAGTTACCGGCTAGCGGGGGGGCTAAACGGGGAGCTGTTTTTT
>TRBJ2-3|.|TRBV20-1|TRBD2
CSASLTSGGFSDTQYF
TGCAGTGCTAGCTTAACTAGCGGGGGGTTCTCAGATACGCAGTATTTT
>TRBJ2-7|.|TRBV20-1|.
CSASKGRLPYNEQYF
TGCAGTGCTAGTAAAGGGCGGCTTCCCTACAATGAGCAGTACTTC
>TRBJ2-1|.|TRBV15|.
CATSIVPYNEQFF
TGTGCCACCAGCATCGTCCCCTACAATGAGCAGTTCTTC
>TRBJ2-1|.|TRBV7-9|.
CASSFTLPEQFF
TGTGCCAGCAGCTTCACATTACCCGAGCAGTTCTTC
>TRBJ2-7|.|TRBV12-3/TRBV12-4|TRBD2
CASTNSGKSYEQYF
TGTGCCAGCACCAATAGCGGGAAGTCCTACGAGCAGTACTTC
>TRBJ1-5|.|TRBV4-2|TRBD1
CASSQERQGKGNQPQHF
TGTGCCAGCAGCCAAGAAAGACAGGGGAAGGGCAATCAGCCCCAGCATTTT
>TRBJ2-3|few|TRBV4-3|.
CASSQEGTRGNTDTQYF
TGCGCCAGCAGCCAAGAGGGAACGAGGGGAAACACAGATACGCAGTATTTT
>TRBJ2-1|.|TRBV7-8|TRBD2
CASSLRTSGGQNNEQFF
TGTGCCAGCAGCCTCAGGACTAGCGGGGGCCAGAACAATGAGCAGTTCTTC
>TRBJ2-4|few|TRBV5-6|.
CASSLLSGRPGEQYF
TGTGCCAGCAGCTTGTTATCAGGTCGTCCCGGTGAGCAGTACTTC
>TRBJ2-5|.|TRBV14|.
CASSQDWGGPYNEQYF
TGTGCCAGCAGCCAAGATTGGGGGGGGCCCTACAATGAGCAGTACTTC
>TRBJ2-6|.|TRBV3-1|.
CASWDSGANVLTF
TGTGCCAGCTGGGACTCAGGGGCCAACGTCCTGACTTTC
>TRBJ2-7|.|TRBV5-6|TRBD2
CASSLGLAGVFYEQYF
TGTGCCAGCAGCTTGGGACTAGCGGGGGTTTTCTACGAGCAGTACTTC
>TRBJ2-7|.|TRBV5-1|TRBD1
CASSDRTGGSSYEQYF
TGCGCCAGCAGCGATCGGACAGGGGGGAGCTCCTACGAGCAGTACTTC
>TRBJ2-1|.|TRBV7-9|.
CASSLVRGANNEQFF
TGTGCCAGCAGCTTAGTGAGGGGGGCTAACAATGAGCAGTTCTTC
>TRBJ2-5|few|TRBV5-1|.
CASRVRMQETQYF
TGCGCCAGCAGAGTCCGGATGCAAGAGACCCAGTACTTC
>TRBJ2-7|.|TRBV14|.
CASSPPGRGSEQYF
TGTGCCAGCAGCCCCCCCGGAAGGGGCAGCGAGCAGTACTTC
>TRBJ1-2|.|TRBV6-5|.
CASSLSSLGAGGYTF
TGTGCCAGCAGCTTGTCCTCTCTCGGGGCTGGCGGCTACACCTTC
>TRBJ1-1|.|TRBV29-1|.
CSMEETVRTEAFF
TGCAGCATGGAAGAGACAGTGCGCACTGAAGCTTTCTTT
>TRBJ2-5|once|TRBV4-1|TRBD2
CASSQVGLAQETQYF
TGCGCCAGCAGCCAAGTTGGACTAGCTCAAGAGACCCAGTACTTC
>TRBJ2-2|.|TRBV9|TRBD2
CASSARLAGGPSGELFF
TGTGCCAGCAGCGCGAGACTAGCGGGGGGGCCGTCCGGGGAGCTGTTTTTT
>TRBJ2-5|.|TRBV2|.
CASSEFLRPLQETQYF
TGTGCCAGCAGTGAATTCCTTAGGCCCTTACAAGAGACCCAGTACTTC
>TRBJ2-7|.|TRBV10-3|TRBD1
CAIRQGEYEQYF
TGTGCCATCCGACAGGGGGAGTACGAGCAGTACTTC
>TRBJ2-7|.|TRBV12-3/TRBV12-4|.
CASSFHQGPYEQYF
TGTGCCAGCAGTTTTCACCAGGGACCCTACGAGCAGTACTTC
>TRBJ1-5|.|TRBV20-1|TRBD1
CSARLRDRARQPQHF
TGCAGTGCTCGACTTCGGGACAGGGCGCGTCAGCCCCAGCATTTT
>TRBJ1-2|few|TRBV5-1|.
CASSQDESAGGYTF
TGCGCCAGCAGTCAGGACGAGTCAGCGGGTGGCTACACCTTC
>TRBJ2-5|.|TRBV7-6|.
CASSLAPKETQYF
TGTGCCAGCAGCTTAGCACCGAAAGAGACCCAGTACTTC
>TRBJ1-2|few|TRBV6-5|.
CASRQDTNYGYTF
TGTGCCAGCAGACAAGACACTAACTATGGCTACACCTTC
>TRBJ2-7|.|TRBV28|.
CASSFPAQTYEQYF
TGTGCCAGCAGTTTCCCTGCACAGACATACGAGCAGTACTTC
>TRBJ2-1|.|TRBV9|.
CASSVSLFKGYNEQFF
TGTGCCAGCAGCGTCTCCCTCTTCAAGGGCTACAATGAGCAGTTCTTC
>TRBJ2-2|.|TRBV7-9|.
CASSLAEGSGELFF
TGTGCCAGCAGCTTAGCGGAGGGTTCCGGGGAGCTGTTTTTT
>TRBJ2-4|.|TRBV6-6|.
CASSYPQGSAKNIQYF
TGTGCCAGCAGTTACCCCCAGGGGTCAGCCAAAAACATTCAGTACTTC
>TRBJ2-3|once|TRBV29-1|TRBD2
CSSNPSGGRTDTQYF
TGCAGCTCCAACCCTAGCGGGGGGCGCACAGATACGCAGTATTTT
>TRBJ2-4|.|TRBV7-8|.
CASSLGALANNIQYF
TGTGCCAGCAGCTTAGGAGCGCTAGCCAACAACATTCAGTACTTC
>TRBJ2-3|.|TRBV29-1|TRBD1
CSARTGTGGPDTQYF
TGCAGCGCCAGGACCGGGACAGGGGGCCCAGATACGCAGTATTTT
>TRBJ2-7|.|TRBV28|TRBD1
CASSLGQGNTYEQYF
TGTGCCAGCAGTTTAGGACAGGGAAATACCTACGAGCAGTACTTC
>TRBJ1-2|.|TRBV29-1|.
CSAVNENYGYTF
TGCAGCGCTGTCAACGAGAACTATGGCTACACCTTC
>TRBJ2-1|.|TRBV28|.
CASSFTDSNNEQFF
TGTGCCAGCAGTTTTACGGATAGCAACAATGAGCAGTTCTTC
>TRBJ2-1|few|TRBV19|.
CASSPLSRGEQFF
TGTGCCAGTAGTCCTCTGTCCCGAGGGGAGCAGTTCTTC
>TRBJ2-5|.|TRBV7-9|.
CASSLFDRSKTQYF
TGTGCCAGCAGCTTATTTGACAGGTCAAAGACCCAGTACTTC
>TRBJ2-7|.|TRBV29-1|.
CSVEDRKDSYEQYF
TGCAGCGTTGAAGATCGGAAAGACTCCTACGAGCAGTACTTC
>TRBJ2-1|.|TRBV7-3|.
CASSLNGVGRQFF
TGTGCCAGCAGCTTAAACGGGGTCGGTCGGCAGTTCTTC
>TRBJ2-7|.|TRBV4-2|.
CASSQDGLTYEQYF
TGTGCCAGCAGCCAAGACGGGCTGACCTACGAGCAGTACTTC
>TRBJ1-2|few|TRBV6-2/TRBV6-3|.
CASSADRSYGYTF
TGTGCCAGCAGCGCCGACAGGTCTTATGGCTACACCTTC
>TRBJ2-7|.|TRBV11-1|TRBD1
CASSFDGTGEPYEQYF
TGTGCCAGCAGCTTCGACGGGACAGGGGAACCCTACGAGCAGTACTTC
>TRBJ1-5|.|TRBV2|.
CASSYRVVNQPQHF
TGTGCCAGCAGCTACAGGGTAGTGAATCAGCCCCAGCATTTT
>TRBJ2-1|.|TRBV7-9|.
CASSLEGSYNEQFF
TGTGCCAGCAGCTTAGAGGGCTCCTACAATGAGCAGTTCTTC
>TRBJ2-7|.|TRBV20-1|.
CSASGGVGYEQYF
TGCAGTGCTAGTGGGGGAGTTGGCTACGAGCAGTACTTC
>TRBJ2-5|.|TRBV27|TRBD1
CAGSFQRGLETQYF
TGTGCCGGCAGTTTCCAGAGGGGGCTGGAGACCCAGTACTTC
>TRBJ1-1|once|TRBV4-2|TRBD1
CASSQGTGEVMSEAFF
TGTGCCAGCAGCCAAGGTACAGGGGAAGTGATGAGTGAAGCTTTCTTT
>TRBJ2-3|.|TRBV9|.
CASSVGLESTDTQYF
TGTGCCAGCAGCGTAGGGCTCGAAAGCACAGATACGCAGTATTTT
>TRBJ2-6|many|TRBV12-3/TRBV12-4|.
CASSFARGSPGANVLTF
TGTGCCAGCAGTTTCGCCAGGGGTTCGCCTGGGGCCAACGTCCTGACTTTC
>TRBJ2-5|.|TRBV7-2|TRBD1
CASSPGTGYETQYF
TGTGCCAGCAGCCCAGGGACAGGGTATGAGACCCAGTACTTC
>TRBJ2-3|.|TRBV11-2|.
CASCRAAPAGDTQYF
TGTGCCAGTTGTAGAGCGGCTCCTGCGGGAGATACGCAGTATTTT
>TRBJ2-5|.|TRBV6-5|TRBD1
CASSIRQGAMETQYF
TGTGCCAGCAGTATAAGACAGGGGGCAATGGAGACCCAGTACTTC